The clone carrying this T cell receptor (beta chain) came up many times. Its antigen remains unidentified. This specimen belongs to a study of T cells after yellow fever vaccination. Findings and caveats of the study: Clonotypes found in both CD4 and CD8 compartments made up a small share. Abundant clonotypes from the bulk population could get into FACS-sorted repertoires as contaminants. Booster samples showed a return of most primary-vaccination clones (around 95% CD4, around 85% CD8). Weaker, the secondary response had a peak occurring faster, on day 5 versus 15.

Via MiXCR, TCRdb re-called the 5' RACE reads, giving one row per CDR3 protein. The table has 200,000 to 250,000 distinct CDR3 sequences, approximately 3% seen once; the top ten hold around 3%. This clonotype was obtained from a man younger than 30 who received the YFV17D yellow fever vaccine. Sequencing was performed on CD4+ T cells sorted from PBMCs, taken 10 days after the yellow fever booster vaccination.

The CDR3 loop is CASSGTTGSETQYF. The CDR3 DNA sequence: TGCGCCAGCAGCGGAACGACAGGATCGGAGACCCAGTACTTC. V and J are TRBV5-1 and TRBJ2-5; perhaps TRBD1 as D (6 bases). V shed 4 bases and J shed 5 bases, with 15 bases lying between them. Germline lookup yields CDR1 SGHRS and CDR2 YFSETQ. The CDR3 extends over 14 amino acids.